This TCR beta chain was obtained from a study of blood T cell repertoires in COVID-19. Study overall: Samples representing acute and convalescent COVID-19 were sourced from the United States, Italy and Spain. T cells, B-cell-depleted T cells, or PBMCs supplied cDNA or gDNA.

The germline V gene encodes CDR1 SEHNR and CDR2 FQNEAQ (reference sequence). Unmatched junction bases numbered 2, after V lost 1 base and J lost 2 bases. CDR3 length: 17 amino acids. As processed by the authors: Estimation of nucleated cell counts was performed using reference gene primer amplification. TCRdb's copy holds only in-frame clones and misses some; the assay was immunoSEQ multiplex PCR. The V and J calls and clone size are taken from that table; D and trimming were inferred from the DNA. The data contain more than 120,000 clones, 80% to 90% of them singletons. Sequences were obtained from peripheral blood. The TCR originated in a man between 45 and 60 years old who had recovered from COVID-19. The rearrangement uses TRBV7-9 and TRBJ2-3; 14 positions match TRBD2. The CDR3 loop is CASSLGTSGGTTDTQYF. CDR3 in DNA: TGTGCCAGCAGCTTAGGGACTAGCGGGGGGACCACAGATACGCAGTATTTT.